Below are 10 T cell receptor beta chains sequenced from a single sample in a study of cytomegalovirus exposure and HLA in healthy donors. Primers: 60 Vbeta forward and 13 Jbeta reverse. Generated by immunoSEQ multiplex PCR, the TCRdb table keeps only in-frame clones and is missing some. The repertoire shows about 200,000 clones; the top ten hold roughly 0.7%. Input material: PBMCs. The receptors shown here come from a boy between 5 and 17 years old in good health and CMV-seronegative.

CDR3 sequence (DNA): TGTGCCAGCAGCTTAGGGTCACAGGGAGGGCCCTACGAGCAGTACTTC. Translating gives CASSLGSQGGPYEQYF. The chain employs TRBV7-3 and TRBJ2-5; tentative D call: TRBD2 (7 bases). The tail of the sequence fits TRBJ2-7 better, so the J call may be wrong. CDR3 length: 16 amino acids. The germline V gene encodes CDR1 SGHTA and CDR2 FQGTGA.

The V call is TRBV30, the J call TRBJ2-5, with TRBD2 matching over 8 bases. The CDR3 has 12 residues. CDR1 and CDR2 from the germline V gene are GTSNPN and SVGIG (reference sequence). V lost 3 bases to trimming and J lost 5 bases; unmatched junction nucleotides: 2. The CDR3 region has the DNA TGTGCCTGGAGACCTAGCGGGGAGACCCAGTACTTC. It translates to CAWRPSGETQYF. Supplemented by reference TRBV30 and TRBJ2-5, the full variable domain reads SQTIHQWPATLVQPVGSPLSLECTVEGTSNPNLYWYRQAAGRGLQLLFYSVGIGQISSEVPQNLSASRPQDRQFILSSKKLLLSDSGFYLCAWRPSGETQYFGPGTRLLVL.

This chain joins TRBV7-3 and TRBJ2-2; D unclear. Per germline, CDR1 SGHTA and CDR2 FQGTGA. The V end lost 1 base, the J end lost 4 bases, and 7 bases lay between the germline ends. The CDR3 spans 14 residues. CDR3 nucleotides: TGTGCCAGCAGCTTAAAGCCCTCCACCGGGGAGCTGTTTTTT. It encodes CASSLKPSTGELFF.

The chain uses TRBV30 and TRBJ1-2; the D gene is possibly TRBD1 (5 bases). The CDR3 loop spans 12 amino acids. Looked up from germline, CDR1 is GTSNPN and CDR2 is SVGIG (reference sequence). With 0 bases removed from V and 7 bases from J, the gap between germline ends came to 9 bases. CDR3 sequence: CAWSVGRFGYTF. CDR3 sequence (DNA): TGTGCCTGGAGTGTGGGGCGCTTTGGCTACACCTTC.

The rearrangement joins TRBV7-9 to TRBJ1-1; possible D gene TRBD1, 5 bases. The CDR3 sequence is 12 residues long. Germline V gene data show CDR1 as SEHNR and CDR2 as FQNEAQ (reference sequence). V was trimmed by 8 bases and J by 3 bases, leaving 10 bases between them. CDR3 sequence (DNA): TGTGCCAGCCGCGGGGACGACACTGAAGCTTTCTTT. This translates into CASRGDDTEAFF.

This chain uses TRBV28 with TRBJ2-1, with D perhaps TRBD2 (6 bases). This CDR3 comprises 12 residues. Trimming took off 3 bases at V and 13 bases at J, with 13 bases between the two ends. Germline-derived CDR1 and CDR2 are MDHEN and SYDVKM. CDR3 residues: CASSFIGGDQFF. The CDR3 nucleotides are TGTGCCAGCAGTTTCATCGGCGGGGATCAGTTCTTC.

The chain recombines TRBV10-3 with TRBJ2-7; TRBD2 matches 10 bases. Germline V gene sequence: CDR1 ENHRY, CDR2 SYGVKD. Germline trimming cut 6 bases from V and 5 bases from J; bases unmatched to any gene: 16. The CDR3 totals 17 residues. CDR3 amino acids: CAISAKTDPGLANEQYF. CDR3 nucleotides: TGTGCCATCAGCGCTAAGACCGACCCGGGACTAGCGAACGAGCAGTACTTC.

The chain uses TRBV5-1 and TRBJ2-2; no firm D call. This CDR3 spans 13 amino acids. Germline V lookup: CDR1 SGHRS, CDR2 YFSETQ. Deletions cut 0 bases from V and 7 bases from J, with 7 bases between. This CDR3 is CASSLEYGGELFF. In nucleotides, the CDR3 is TGCGCCAGCAGCTTGGAATACGGCGGGGAGCTGTTTTTT. Using reference TRBV5-1 and TRBJ2-2 for the parts outside the CDR3, the full variable domain is KAGVTQTPRYLIKTRGQQVTLSCSPISGHRSVSWYQQTPGQGLQFLFEYFSETQRNKGNFPGRFSGRQFSNSRSEMNVSTLELGDSALYLCASSLEYGGELFFGEGSRLTVL.

This rearrangement joins TRBV27 to TRBJ2-3, with D maybe TRBD1 (6 bases). V was clipped by 3 bases and J by 3 bases, with 13 bases between them. This CDR3 region has 15 residues. The V gene's germline CDR1 is MNHEY and CDR2 SMNVEV (reference sequence). The CDR3 loop is CASSFQGLTTDTQYF. In DNA form, the CDR3 reads TGTGCCAGCAGTTTTCAGGGGCTAACTACAGATACGCAGTATTTT.

The chain has TRBV13 and TRBJ2-6; D remains unclear. V was clipped by 6 bases and J by 0 bases, with 9 bases between them. The CDR3 loop spans 15 amino acids. From germline, CDR1 is PRHDT and CDR2 FYEKMQ (reference sequence). DNA of the CDR3: TGTGCCAGCAGTGTAACCTACTCTGGGGCCAACGTCCTGACTTTC. Protein sequence: CASSVTYSGANVLTF.